Given below is one TCR beta chain in context. The length of the CDR3 is 14 residues. With V trimmed by 10 bases and J by 5 bases, 11 bases remained unmatched. Germline V gene sequence: CDR1 MNHEY, CDR2 SVGAGI. This record belongs to a study of blood T cell repertoires in COVID-19. This table comes from immunoSEQ multiplex PCR, and its TCRdb copy is limited to in-frame clones, with some not included. The sample includes about 120,000 clones, 70% to 80% of them seen just once. The rearrangement uses TRBV6-5 and TRBJ2-7; TRBD2 aligns across 10 bases. This receptor was obtained from a woman aged 55-70 years with acute or convalescent COVID-19. Sequencing input: peripheral blood. CDR3 sequence reads: CATKLLAGVNEQYF. The CDR3 nucleotides are TGTGCCACCAAACTCCTAGCGGGGGTGAACGAGCAGTACTTC.